The 12 T cell receptor beta chains in this list originate from one sample, sequenced in a study of CD8+CD57+ T cells in acquired aplastic anemia (dated by TCRdb to 2017 to 2018). The data were produced on an Illumina HiSeq 2000. Genomic DNA was used as template for profiling of TCR beta VDJ combinations and CDR3 sequences. Using fastp at Q25 and MiXCR, TCRdb reprocessed the public reads and kept productive beta chains. Rows with one shared CDR3 protein collapse into an entry with the most common genes and DNA. In all, the sample holds about 420,000 distinct CDR3 sequences, and 55% to 75% of those were seen once. 3% to 5% of the sample rests with the top ten. Sequences were obtained from sorted CD4+, CD8+, or CD8+CD57+ T cells (not recorded which) from PBMCs. These receptors originate from a human donor in good health, serving as a control.

On this clonotype: The conserved final phenylalanine or tryptophan is absent from the CDR3, which likely points to a read error. Because the CDR3's place on the DNA is in doubt, the DNA is left out and the CDR3 is given as listed by TCRdb. The rearrangement links TRBV7-2 to TRBJ1-5. Ends included, the CDR3 has 13 residues. Germline CDR1 and CDR2: SGHTA and FQGNSA. This CDR3 reads CASSLVAGRNQET.

CDR3 in amino acids: CASSEDVRGAGEQYF. DNA for the CDR3: TGTGCCAGCAGCGAAGATGTTCGGGGGGCCGGCGAGCAGTACTTC. This rearrangement joins TRBV12-3 or TRBV12-4 to TRBJ2-7; D possibly corresponds to TRBD2 (7 bases). The CDR3 is 15 residues long. V lost 6 bases to trimming and J lost 6 bases, with 21 bases between them.

In regard to this clonotype: A much bigger clone sits one base away, suggesting this may be a read error. The chain uses TRBV5-4 and TRBJ1-6; TRBD1 agrees at 9 bases. In germline, CDR1 is SGHNT, CDR2 YYREEE (reference sequence). J gave up 0 bases and V 1 base, and 8 bases lay outside the gene matches. The CDR3 loop spans 19 amino acids. CDR3 amino acids: CASSLRTGEGSSYNSPLHF. The CDR3, as DNA: TGTGCCAGCAGCTTGAGGACAGGGGAGGGGAGCTCCTATAATTCACCCCTCCACTTT.

On this clonotype: At one of its ends the junction is not consistent with the germline gene, which may arise from a read error. In DNA, the CDR3 is TGTGCCAGCAGCTTAATAGCGGGGATCTACGAGCAGTACAATGAGCAGCTCTTC. This encodes CASSLIAGIYEQYNEQLF. The chain links TRBV7-2 to TRBJ2-1; 8 nucleotides match TRBD2. Germline V lookup: CDR1 SGHTA, CDR2 FQGNSA. The CDR3 spans 18 residues.

The CDR3 sequence is CASSAGQGSTGELFF. For the CDR3, the DNA is TGTGCCAGCAGCGCCGGACAGGGGAGCACCGGGGAGCTGTTTTTT. This rearrangement joins TRBV7-7 to TRBJ2-2; 9 nucleotides match TRBD1. This CDR3 is 15 amino acids long. J was trimmed by 4 bases and V by 5 bases; bases with no gene match: 5. Germline CDR1 reads SSHAT; CDR2 reads FNYEAQ (reference sequence).

The rearrangement joins TRBV12-3 or TRBV12-4 to TRBJ1-1; D not resolved. V shed 3 bases and J shed 7 bases, with 15 bases lying between them. CDR3 length: 14 residues. As DNA, the CDR3 is TGTGCCAGCAGTTTCCCATTAGGGCGGGGTGAAGCTTTCTTT. Translation gives CASSFPLGRGEAFF.

V gene TRBV7-2 combines with J gene TRBJ1-4, with D hard to call. The V gene lost 2 bases and the J gene lost 4 bases, with 11 bases spanning the gap. This CDR3 contains 15 residues. The germline CDR1 and CDR2 sequences are SGHTA and FQGNSA. CDR3 DNA: TGTGCCAGCAGCTTACTAACGGTAAGTAATGAAAAACTGTTTTTT. Protein sequence: CASSLLTVSNEKLFF.

J is TRBJ1-5 and V is TRBV6-4; D is perhaps TRBD1 (5 bases). Germline CDR1 MRHNA, CDR2 SNTAGT. The CDR3 sequence is 17 residues long. Trimming removed 6 bases at V and 4 bases at J, with 22 bases between. DNA of the CDR3: TGTGCCAGCAGGATTGAGCGGGGGAGGGAGACGAATCAGCCCCAGCATTTT. The encoded protein is CASRIERGRETNQPQHF.

This sequence joins TRBV7-2 and TRBJ2-7, with TRBD1 as a possible D gene (6 bases). Looked up from germline, CDR1 is SGHTA and CDR2 is FQGNSA. The V end lost 3 bases, the J end lost 4 bases, and 16 bases lay between the germline ends. This CDR3 has 15 amino acids. The CDR3 coding sequence is TGTGCCAGCAGCTTTGCACAGGGTTCAGGGTACGAGCAGTACTTC. Protein product: CASSFAQGSGYEQYF.

The sample holds one count of this clonotype. The genes are TRBV20-1 and TRBJ2-7, with 12 positions matching TRBD2. Germline V gene data show CDR1 as DFQATT and CDR2 as SNEGSKA (reference sequence). The CDR3 is made up of 14 amino acids. The V segment lost 6 bases and the J segment 4 bases; nucleotides outside the gene matches: 7. In DNA, the CDR3 is TGCAGTGCCATACTAGCGGGGGGCCGTTACGAGCAGTACTTC. It encodes CSAILAGGRYEQYF.

This chain joins TRBV5-1 and TRBJ2-1; TRBD1 aligns across 9 bases. The CDR3 spans 17 residues. With V trimmed by 2 bases and J by 12 bases, 18 bases remained unmatched. Per the germline V gene, CDR1 is SGHRS and CDR2 is YFSETQ. This CDR3 reads CASSFERDRVLADTQFF. The CDR3 coding sequence is TGCGCCAGCAGCTTTGAACGGGACAGGGTCCTGGCGGATACGCAGTTCTTC.

The genes are TRBV7-9 and TRBJ1-4; no reliable D call. This CDR3 is 15 amino acids long. In germline, CDR1 is SEHNR, CDR2 FQNEAQ (reference sequence). Trimming shortened V by 5 bases and J by 17 bases, and 27 bases separated the two germline ends. The DNA for the CDR3 is TGTGCCAGCAGCCCCCGGACTAGCTTGGAGACCCAGTACTTTTTT. Encoded protein: CASSPRTSLETQYFF.